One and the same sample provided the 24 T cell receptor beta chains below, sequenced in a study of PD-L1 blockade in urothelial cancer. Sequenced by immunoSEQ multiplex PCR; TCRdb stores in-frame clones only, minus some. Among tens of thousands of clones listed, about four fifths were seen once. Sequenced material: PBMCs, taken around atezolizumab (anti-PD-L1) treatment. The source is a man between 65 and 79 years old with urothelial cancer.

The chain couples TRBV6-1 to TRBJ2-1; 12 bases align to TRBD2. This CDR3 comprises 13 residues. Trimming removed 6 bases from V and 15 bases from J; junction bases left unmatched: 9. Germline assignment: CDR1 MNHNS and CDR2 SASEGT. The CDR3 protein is CASSETSGSWMFF. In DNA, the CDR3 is TGTGCCAGCAGCGAGACTAGCGGGAGTTGGATGTTCTTC.

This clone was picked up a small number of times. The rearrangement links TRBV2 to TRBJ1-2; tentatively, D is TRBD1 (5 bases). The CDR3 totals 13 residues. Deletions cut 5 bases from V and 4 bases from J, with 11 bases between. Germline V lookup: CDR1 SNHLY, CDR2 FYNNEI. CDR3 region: CASSFDSTYGYTF. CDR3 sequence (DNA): TGTGCCAGCAGTTTTGACAGCACCTATGGCTACACCTTC.

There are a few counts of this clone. In nucleotides, the CDR3 is TGTGCCAGCAGTCTCGGACAGAATCAGCCCCAGCATTTT. It is translated as CASSLGQNQPQHF. The chain uses TRBV28 and TRBJ1-5; maybe TRBD1 (6 bases). The CDR3 is made up of 13 amino acids. Germline CDR1 MDHEN, CDR2 SYDVKM. V lost 5 bases to trimming and J lost 4 bases, with 9 bases between them.

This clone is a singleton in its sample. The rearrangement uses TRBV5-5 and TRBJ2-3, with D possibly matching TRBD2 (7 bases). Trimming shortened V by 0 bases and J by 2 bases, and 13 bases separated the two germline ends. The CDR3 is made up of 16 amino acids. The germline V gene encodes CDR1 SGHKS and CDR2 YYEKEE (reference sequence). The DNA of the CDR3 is TGTGCCAGCAGCTTGGAGGGGGGGCGCACCACAGATACGCAGTATTTT. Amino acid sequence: CASSLEGGRTTDTQYF.

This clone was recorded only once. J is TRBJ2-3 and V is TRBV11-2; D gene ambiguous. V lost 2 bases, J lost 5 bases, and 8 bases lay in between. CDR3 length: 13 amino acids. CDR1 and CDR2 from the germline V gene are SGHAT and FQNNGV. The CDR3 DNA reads TGTGCCAGCAGCTTATCTCCAGGAGATACGCAGTATTTT. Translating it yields CASSLSPGDTQYF.

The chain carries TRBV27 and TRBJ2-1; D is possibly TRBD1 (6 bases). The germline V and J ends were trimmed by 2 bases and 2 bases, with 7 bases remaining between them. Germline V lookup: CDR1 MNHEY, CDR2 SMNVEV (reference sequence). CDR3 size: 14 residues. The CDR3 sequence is CASSLTGPYNEQFF. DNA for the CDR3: TGTGCCAGCAGTTTAACAGGGCCCTACAATGAGCAGTTCTTC.

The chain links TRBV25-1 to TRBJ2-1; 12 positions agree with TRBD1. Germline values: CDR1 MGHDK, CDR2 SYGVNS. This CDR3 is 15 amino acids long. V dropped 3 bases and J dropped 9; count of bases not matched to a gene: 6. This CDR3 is CASSDPGTGGFEQFF. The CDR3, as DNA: TGTGCCAGCAGTGACCCCGGGACAGGGGGCTTTGAGCAGTTCTTC.

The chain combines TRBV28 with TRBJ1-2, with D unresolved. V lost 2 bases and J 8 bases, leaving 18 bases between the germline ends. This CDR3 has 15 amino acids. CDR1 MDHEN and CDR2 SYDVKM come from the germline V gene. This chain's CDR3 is CASSLAAGALSGYTF. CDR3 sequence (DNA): TGTGCCAGCAGTTTAGCGGCGGGCGCGCTTTCGGGCTACACCTTC.

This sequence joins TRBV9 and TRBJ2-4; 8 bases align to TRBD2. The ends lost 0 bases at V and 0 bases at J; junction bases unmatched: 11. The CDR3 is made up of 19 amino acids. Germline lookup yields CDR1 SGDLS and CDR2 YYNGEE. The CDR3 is CASSVAPSGPDIAKNIQYF. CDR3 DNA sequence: TGTGCCAGCAGCGTAGCCCCTAGCGGGCCTGATATAGCCAAAAACATTCAGTACTTC. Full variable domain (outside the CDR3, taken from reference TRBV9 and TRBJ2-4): DSGVTQTPKHLITATGQRVTLRCSPRSGDLSVYWYQQSLDQGLQFLIQYYNGEERAKGNILERFSAQQFPDLHSELNLSSLELGDSALYFCASSVAPSGPDIAKNIQYFGAGTRLSVL.

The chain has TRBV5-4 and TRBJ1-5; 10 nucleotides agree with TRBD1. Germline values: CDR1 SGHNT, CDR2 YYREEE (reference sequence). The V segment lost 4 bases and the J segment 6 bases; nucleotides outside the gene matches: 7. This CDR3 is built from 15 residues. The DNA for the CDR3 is TGTGCCAGCAGCCCGGGACAGGGGAAAAGTCAGCCCCAGCATTTT. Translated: CASSPGQGKSQPQHF. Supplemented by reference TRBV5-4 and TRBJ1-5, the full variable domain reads ETGVTQSPTHLIKTRGQQVTLRCSSQSGHNTVSWYQQALGQGPQFIFQYYREEENGRGNFPPRFSGLQFPNYSSELNVNALELDDSALYLCASSPGQGKSQPQHFGDGTRLSIL.

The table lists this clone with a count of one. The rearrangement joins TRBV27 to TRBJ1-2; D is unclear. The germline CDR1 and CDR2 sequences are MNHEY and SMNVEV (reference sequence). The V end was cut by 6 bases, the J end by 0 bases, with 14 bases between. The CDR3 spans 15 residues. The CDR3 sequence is CASSYYGSANYGYTF. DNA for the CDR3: TGTGCCAGCAGCTACTATGGCTCAGCTAACTATGGCTACACCTTC.

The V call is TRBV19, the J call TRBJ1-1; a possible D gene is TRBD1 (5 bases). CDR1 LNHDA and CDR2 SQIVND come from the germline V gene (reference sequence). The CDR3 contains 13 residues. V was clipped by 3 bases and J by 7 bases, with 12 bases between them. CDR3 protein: CASSISGSGEAFF. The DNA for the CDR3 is TGTGCCAGTAGTATTTCAGGGTCCGGTGAAGCTTTCTTT.

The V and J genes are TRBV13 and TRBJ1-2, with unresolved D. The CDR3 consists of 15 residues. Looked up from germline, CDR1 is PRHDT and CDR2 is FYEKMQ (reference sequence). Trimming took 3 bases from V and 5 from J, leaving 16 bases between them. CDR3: CASSFSGESHYGYTF. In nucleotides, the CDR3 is TGTGCCAGCAGCTTCTCCGGGGAGTCCCATTATGGCTACACCTTC. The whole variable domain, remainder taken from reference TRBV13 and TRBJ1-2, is AAGVIQSPRHLIKEKRETATLKCYPIPRHDTVYWYQQGPGQDPQFLISFYEKMQSDKGSIPDRFSAQQFSDYHSELNMSSLELGDSALYFCASSFSGESHYGYTFGSGTRLTVV.

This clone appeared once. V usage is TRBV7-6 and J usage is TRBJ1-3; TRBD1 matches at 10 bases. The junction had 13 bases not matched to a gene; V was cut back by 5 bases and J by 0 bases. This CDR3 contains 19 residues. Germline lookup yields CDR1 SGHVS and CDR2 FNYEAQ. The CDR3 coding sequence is TGTGCCAGCAGCCCATTGATCCGGGACAGGGGACCCTCTGGAAACACCATATATTTT. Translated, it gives CASSPLIRDRGPSGNTIYF.

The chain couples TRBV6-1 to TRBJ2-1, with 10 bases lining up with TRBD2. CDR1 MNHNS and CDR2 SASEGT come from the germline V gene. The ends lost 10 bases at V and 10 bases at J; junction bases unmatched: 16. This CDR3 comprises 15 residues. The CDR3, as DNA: TGTGCCACCCGACAGGAACAAGGACTAGCGGTAGAGCAGTTCTTC. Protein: CATRQEQGLAVEQFF.

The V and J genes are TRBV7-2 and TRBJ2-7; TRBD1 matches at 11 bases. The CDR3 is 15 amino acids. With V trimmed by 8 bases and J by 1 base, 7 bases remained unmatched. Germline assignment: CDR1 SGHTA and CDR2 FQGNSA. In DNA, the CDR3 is TGTGCCAGCGGTCGGACAGGGGGCGGGTCCTACGAGCAGTACTTC. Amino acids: CASGRTGGGSYEQYF. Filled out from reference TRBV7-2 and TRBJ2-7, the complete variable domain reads GAGVSQSPSNKVTEKGKDVELRCDPISGHTALYWYRQSLGQGLEFLIYFQGNSAPDKSGLPSDRFSAERTGGSVSTLTIQRTQQEDSAVYLCASGRTGGGSYEQYFGPGTRLTVT.

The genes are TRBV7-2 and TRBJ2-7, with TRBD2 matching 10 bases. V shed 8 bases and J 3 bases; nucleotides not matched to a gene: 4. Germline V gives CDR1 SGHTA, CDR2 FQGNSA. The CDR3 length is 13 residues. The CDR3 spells CASHLAGVYEQYF. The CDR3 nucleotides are TGTGCCAGCCACCTAGCGGGAGTCTACGAGCAGTACTTC.

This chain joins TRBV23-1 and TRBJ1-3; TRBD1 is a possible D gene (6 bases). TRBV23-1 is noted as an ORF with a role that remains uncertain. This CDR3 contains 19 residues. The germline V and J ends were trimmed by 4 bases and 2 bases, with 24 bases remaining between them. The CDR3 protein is CASSPLPGHFFAPGNTIYF. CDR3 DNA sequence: TGCGCCAGCAGTCCTCTCCCGGGACATTTTTTCGCGCCTGGAAACACCATATATTTT.

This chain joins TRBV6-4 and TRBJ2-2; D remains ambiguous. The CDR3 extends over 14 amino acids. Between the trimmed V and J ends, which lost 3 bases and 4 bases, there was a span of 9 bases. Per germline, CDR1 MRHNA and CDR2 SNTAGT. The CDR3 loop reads CASSENSITGELFF. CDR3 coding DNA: TGTGCCAGCAGTGAAAACTCGATCACCGGGGAGCTGTTTTTT.

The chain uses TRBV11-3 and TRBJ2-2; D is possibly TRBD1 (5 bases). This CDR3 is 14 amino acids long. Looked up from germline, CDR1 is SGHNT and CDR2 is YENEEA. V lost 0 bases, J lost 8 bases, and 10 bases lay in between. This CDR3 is CASSLDAGLGELFF. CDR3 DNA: TGTGCCAGCAGCTTAGATGCAGGGCTAGGGGAGCTGTTTTTT.

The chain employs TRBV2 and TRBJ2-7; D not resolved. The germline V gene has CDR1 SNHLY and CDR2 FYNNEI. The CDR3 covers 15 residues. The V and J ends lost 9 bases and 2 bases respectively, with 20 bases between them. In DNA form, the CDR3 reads TGTGCCAGTAGTCGATCCGAACAGTCTCCCTACGAGCAGTACTTC. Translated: CASSRSEQSPYEQYF.

CDR3: CASSGTSGSYEQYF. CDR3 DNA: TGTGCCAGCTCCGGGACTAGCGGGAGTTACGAGCAGTACTTC. The chain is built from TRBV9 and TRBJ2-7; 14 bases align to TRBD2. After removal of 7 bases from V and 4 bases from J, the junction contained 4 bases not matched to a gene. Germline V lookup: CDR1 SGDLS, CDR2 YYNGEE. The CDR3 loop spans 14 amino acids. The full variable domain, in which reference TRBV9 and TRBJ2-7 provide the parts outside the CDR3, is DSGVTQTPKHLITATGQRVTLRCSPRSGDLSVYWYQQSLDQGLQFLIQYYNGEERAKGNILERFSAQQFPDLHSELNLSSLELGDSALYFCASSGTSGSYEQYFGPGTRLTVT.

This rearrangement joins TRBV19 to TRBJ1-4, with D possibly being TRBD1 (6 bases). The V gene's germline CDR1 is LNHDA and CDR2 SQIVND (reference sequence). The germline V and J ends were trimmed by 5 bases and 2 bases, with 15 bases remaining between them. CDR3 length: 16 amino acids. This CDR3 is CASSLGQLTTNEKLFF. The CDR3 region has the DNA TGTGCCAGTAGTCTAGGACAGCTCACGACTAATGAAAAACTGTTTTTT.

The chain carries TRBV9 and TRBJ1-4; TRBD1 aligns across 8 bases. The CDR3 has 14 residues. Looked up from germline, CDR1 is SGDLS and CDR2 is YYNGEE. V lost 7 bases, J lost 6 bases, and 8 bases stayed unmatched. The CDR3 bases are TGTGCCAGCTCTCCGGGACAGGTCGATGAAAAACTGTTTTTT. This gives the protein CASSPGQVDEKLFF.